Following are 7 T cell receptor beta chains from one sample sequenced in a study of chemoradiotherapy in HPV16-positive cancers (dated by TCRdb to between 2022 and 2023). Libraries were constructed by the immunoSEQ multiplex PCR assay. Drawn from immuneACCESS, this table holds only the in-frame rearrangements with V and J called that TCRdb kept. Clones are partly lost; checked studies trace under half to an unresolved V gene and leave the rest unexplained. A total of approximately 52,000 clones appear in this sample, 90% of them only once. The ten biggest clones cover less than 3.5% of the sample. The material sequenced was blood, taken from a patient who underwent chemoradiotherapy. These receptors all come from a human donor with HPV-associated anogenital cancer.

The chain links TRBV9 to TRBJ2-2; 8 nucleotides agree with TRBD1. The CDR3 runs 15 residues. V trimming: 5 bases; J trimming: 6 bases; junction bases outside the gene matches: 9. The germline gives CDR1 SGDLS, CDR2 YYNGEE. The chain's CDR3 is CASRAGGAAAGELFF. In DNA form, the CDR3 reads TGTGCCAGCAGGGCAGGGGGCGCCGCCGCCGGGGAGCTGTTTTTT.

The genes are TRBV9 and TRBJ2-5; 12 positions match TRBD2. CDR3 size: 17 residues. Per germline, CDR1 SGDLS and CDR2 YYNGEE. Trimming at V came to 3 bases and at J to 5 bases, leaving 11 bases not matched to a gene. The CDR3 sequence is CASSGGASGRARETQYF. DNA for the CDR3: TGTGCCAGCAGCGGAGGGGCTAGCGGGAGGGCTAGGGAGACCCAGTACTTC. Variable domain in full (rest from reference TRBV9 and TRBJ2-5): DSGVTQTPKHLITATGQRVTLRCSPRSGDLSVYWYQQSLDQGLQFLIQYYNGEERAKGNILERFSAQQFPDLHSELNLSSLELGDSALYFCASSGGASGRARETQYFGPGTRLLVL.

CDR3 region: CASSPRDRAYNEQFF. CDR3 coding DNA: TGTGCCAGCAGCCCCCGGGACAGGGCGTACAATGAGCAGTTCTTC. The chain couples TRBV7-9 to TRBJ2-1; 9 nucleotides line up with TRBD1. CDR1 and CDR2 (germline): SEHNR, FQNEAQ (reference sequence). CDR3 length: 15 residues. V lost 5 bases and J lost 4; bases outside the gene matches: 6.

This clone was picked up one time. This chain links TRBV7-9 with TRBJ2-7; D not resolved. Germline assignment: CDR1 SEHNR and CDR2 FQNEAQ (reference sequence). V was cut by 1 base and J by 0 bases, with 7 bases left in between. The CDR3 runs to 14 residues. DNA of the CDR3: TGTGCCAGCAGCTTAGGACGGTACTCCTACGAGCAGTACTTC. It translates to CASSLGRYSYEQYF.

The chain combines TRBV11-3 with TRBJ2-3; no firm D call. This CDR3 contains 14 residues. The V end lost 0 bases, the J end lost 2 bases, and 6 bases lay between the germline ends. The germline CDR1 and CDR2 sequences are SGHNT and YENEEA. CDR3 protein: CASSLDTITDTQYF. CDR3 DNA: TGTGCCAGCAGCTTAGATACCATCACAGATACGCAGTATTTT.

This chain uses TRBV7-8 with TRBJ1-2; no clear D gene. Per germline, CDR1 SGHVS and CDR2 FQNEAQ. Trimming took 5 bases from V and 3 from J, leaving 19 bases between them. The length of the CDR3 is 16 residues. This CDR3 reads CASSLLTGISDYGYTF. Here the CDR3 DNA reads TGTGCCAGCAGCCTGTTGACGGGTATAAGTGACTATGGCTACACCTTC. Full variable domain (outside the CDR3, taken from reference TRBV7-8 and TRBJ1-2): GAGVSQSPRYKVAKRGQDVALRCDPISGHVSLFWYQQALGQGPEFLTYFQNEAQLDKSGLPSDRFFAERPEGSVSTLKIQRTQQEDSAVYLCASSLLTGISDYGYTFGSGTRLTVV.

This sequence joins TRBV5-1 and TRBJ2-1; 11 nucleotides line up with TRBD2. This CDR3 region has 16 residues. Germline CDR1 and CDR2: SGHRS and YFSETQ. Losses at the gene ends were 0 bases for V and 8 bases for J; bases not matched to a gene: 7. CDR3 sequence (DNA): TGCGCCAGCAGCTTGGTAGCGGGAGGGCCCAGAGATGAGCAGTTCTTC. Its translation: CASSLVAGGPRDEQFF.